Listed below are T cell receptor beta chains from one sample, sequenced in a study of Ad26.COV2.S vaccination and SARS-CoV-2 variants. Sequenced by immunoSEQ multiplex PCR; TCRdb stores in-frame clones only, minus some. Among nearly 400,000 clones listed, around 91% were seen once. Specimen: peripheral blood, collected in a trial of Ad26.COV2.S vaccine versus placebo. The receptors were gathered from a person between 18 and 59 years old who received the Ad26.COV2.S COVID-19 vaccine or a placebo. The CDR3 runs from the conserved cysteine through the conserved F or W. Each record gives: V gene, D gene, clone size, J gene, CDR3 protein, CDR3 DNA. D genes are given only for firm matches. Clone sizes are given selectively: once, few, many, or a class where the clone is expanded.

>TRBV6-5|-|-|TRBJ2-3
CASGLTGGDTDTQYF
TGTGCCAGCGGCCTCACAGGTGGGGACACAGATACGCAGTATTTT
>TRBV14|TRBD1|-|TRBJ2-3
CASSQTTYGTVFADTQYF
TGTGCCAGCAGCCAAACAACCTACGGGACAGTTTTTGCAGATACGCAGTATTTT
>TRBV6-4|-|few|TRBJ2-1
CASSESSYNEQFF
TGTGCCAGCAGTGAGAGCTCCTACAATGAGCAGTTCTTC
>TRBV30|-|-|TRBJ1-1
CAGTVIEAFF
TGTGCCGGGACGGTAATAGAAGCTTTCTTT
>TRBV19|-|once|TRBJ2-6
CASSIGRWGLRAGANVLTF
TGTGCCAGTAGTATAGGTCGATGGGGGTTAAGAGCTGGGGCCAACGTCCTGACTTTC
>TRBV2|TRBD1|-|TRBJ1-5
CASRMDRGQDQPQHF
TGTGCCAGCAGGATGGACAGGGGGCAGGATCAGCCCCAGCATTTT
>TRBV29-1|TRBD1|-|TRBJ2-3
CSVGRGQGRTDTQYF
TGCAGCGTGGGAAGGGGACAGGGTAGAACAGATACGCAGTATTTT
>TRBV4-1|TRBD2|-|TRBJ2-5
CASSQSGRAETQYF
TGCGCCAGCAGCCAAAGCGGGAGAGCAGAGACCCAGTACTTC
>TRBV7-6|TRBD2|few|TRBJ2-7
CASSLAVGLAVHPYEQYF
TGTGCCAGCAGCTTAGCCGTTGGTCTAGCGGTACACCCCTACGAGCAGTACTTC
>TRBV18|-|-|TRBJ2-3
CASSPSSTDTQYF
TGTGCCAGCTCACCCTCTAGCACAGATACGCAGTATTTT